This entry features one T cell receptor (beta chain) sequence. The sample originates from a study of blood T cell repertoires in COVID-19. Study-level information: Acute and convalescent COVID-19 specimens originated in the United States, Italy and Spain. Sources were T cells, B-cell-depleted T cells, or PBMCs; the material itself was cDNA or gDNA.

Methods used by the authors: Nucleated cell number was recorded as an estimate derived from reference gene primer amplification. This table comes from immunoSEQ multiplex PCR, and its TCRdb copy is limited to in-frame clones, with some not included. The DNA was the basis for D and trimming; V, J and clone size are from that table. The table has 100,000 to 150,000 clones, approximately 85% seen once. While infection was still active, Seattle patients were enrolled and then followed longitudinally. This receptor was obtained from a man younger than 45 with COVID-19, enrolled during active disease. Sequenced material: peripheral blood.

The CDR3 loop is CASSRLAGDTGELFF. In nucleotides, the CDR3 is TGTGCCAGCAGCAGACTAGCGGGAGACACCGGGGAGCTGTTTTTT. The chain has TRBV7-3 and TRBJ2-2; 12 bases line up with TRBD2. With V trimmed by 5 bases and J by 3 bases, 1 base remained unmatched. The germline V gene encodes CDR1 SGHTA and CDR2 FQGTGA. CDR3 size: 15 residues.